Detailed here is one T cell receptor beta chain. The time point here: pretreatment peripheral blood. Patients in the study were battling locally advanced or metastatic urothelial carcinoma. Germline lookup yields CDR1 SGHVS and CDR2 FNYEAQ. The CDR3 has 13 amino acids. V lost 0 bases and J 7 bases, leaving 10 bases between the germline ends. TCRdb's copy holds only in-frame clones and misses some; the assay was immunoSEQ multiplex PCR. The table records 70,000 to 100,000 clones, about four fifths of them present only once. This sample is part of a study of PD-L1 blockade in urothelial cancer. This clonotype was obtained from a man in his sixties with urothelial cancer. The sequences come from PBMCs, collected around atezolizumab (anti-PD-L1) treatment. The chain recombines TRBV7-6 with TRBJ2-7; D gene ambiguous. The CDR3 protein is CASSLARHVEQYF. The CDR3 region has the DNA TGTGCCAGCAGCTTAGCGAGGCACGTAGAGCAGTACTTC.